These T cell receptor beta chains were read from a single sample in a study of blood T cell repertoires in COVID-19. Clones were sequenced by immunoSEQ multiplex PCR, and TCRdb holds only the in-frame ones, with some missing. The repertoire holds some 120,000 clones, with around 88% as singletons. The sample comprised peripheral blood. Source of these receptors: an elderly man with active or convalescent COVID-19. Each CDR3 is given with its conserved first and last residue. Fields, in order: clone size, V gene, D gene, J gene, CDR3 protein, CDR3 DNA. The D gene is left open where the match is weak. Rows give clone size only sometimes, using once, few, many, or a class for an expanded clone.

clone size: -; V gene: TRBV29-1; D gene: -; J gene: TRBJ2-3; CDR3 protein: CSVGLAADTQYF; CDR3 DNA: TGCAGCGTTGGGTTAGCAGCAGATACGCAGTATTTT
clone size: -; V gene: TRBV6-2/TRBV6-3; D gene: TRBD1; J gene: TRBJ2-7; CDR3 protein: CASSYSTGEPYEQYF; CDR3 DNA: TGTGCCAGCAGTTACTCGACAGGGGAGCCCTACGAGCAGTACTTC
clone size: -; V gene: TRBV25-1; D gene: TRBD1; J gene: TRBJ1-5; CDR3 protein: CASSAQGAQPQHF; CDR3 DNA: TGTGCCAGCAGTGCACAGGGGGCACAGCCCCAGCATTTT
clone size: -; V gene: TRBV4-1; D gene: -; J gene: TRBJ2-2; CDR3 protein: CASSPRDDTGELFF; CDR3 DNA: TGCGCCAGCAGCCCGCGGGACGACACCGGGGAGCTGTTTTTT
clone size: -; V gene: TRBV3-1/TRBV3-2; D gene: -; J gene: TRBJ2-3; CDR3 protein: CASSPMGGTSTDTQYF; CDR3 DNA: TGTGCCAGCAGCCCCATGGGTGGGACTAGCACAGATACGCAGTATTTT
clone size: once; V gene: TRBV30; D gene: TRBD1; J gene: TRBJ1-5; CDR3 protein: CAISPGQGLLQPQHF; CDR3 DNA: TGTGCCATCTCTCCGGGACAGGGGCTTCTCCAGCCCCAGCATTTT
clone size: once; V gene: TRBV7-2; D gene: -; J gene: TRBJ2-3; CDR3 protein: CASSSKRGGSTDTQYF; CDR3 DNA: TGTGCCAGCAGCTCCAAACGTGGGGGGAGCACAGATACGCAGTATTTT
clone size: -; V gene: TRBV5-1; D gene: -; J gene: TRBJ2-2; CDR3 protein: CASSYQGEGELFF; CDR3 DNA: TGCGCCAGCAGCTACCAGGGTGAGGGGGAGCTGTTTTTT
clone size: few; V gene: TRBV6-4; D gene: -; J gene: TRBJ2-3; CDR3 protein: CASSAGDTDTQYF; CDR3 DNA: TGTGCCAGCAGTGCCGGGGATACAGATACGCAGTATTTT
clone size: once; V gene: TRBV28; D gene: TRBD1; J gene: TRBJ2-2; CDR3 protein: CASSLFEGAYTGELFF; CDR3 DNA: TGTGCCAGCAGTTTATTTGAGGGGGCTTACACCGGGGAGCTGTTTTTT
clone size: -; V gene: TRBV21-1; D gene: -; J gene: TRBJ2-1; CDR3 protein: CASSLFGTSGDLYYNEQFF; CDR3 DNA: TGTGCCAGCAGCCTCTTTGGGACTAGCGGGGATCTTTACTACAATGAGCAGTTCTTC
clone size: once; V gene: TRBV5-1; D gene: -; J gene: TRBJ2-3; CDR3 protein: CASTPRGYTDTQYF; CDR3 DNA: TGCGCCAGCACCCCGAGGGGGTACACAGATACGCAGTATTTT
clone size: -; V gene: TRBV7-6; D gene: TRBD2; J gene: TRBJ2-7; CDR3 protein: CASSLVAGGQYEQYF; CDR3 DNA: TGTGCCAGCAGCTTAGTAGCGGGGGGGCAATACGAGCAGTACTTC
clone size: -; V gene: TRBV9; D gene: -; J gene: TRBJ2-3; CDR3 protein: CASSVQGSTDTQYF; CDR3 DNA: TGTGCCAGCAGCGTACAGGGGAGCACAGATACGCAGTATTTT
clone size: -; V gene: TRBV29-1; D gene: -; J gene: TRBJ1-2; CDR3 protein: CSVEERGKGYYGYTF; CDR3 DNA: TGCAGCGTTGAAGAAAGGGGTAAAGGTTACTATGGCTACACCTTC
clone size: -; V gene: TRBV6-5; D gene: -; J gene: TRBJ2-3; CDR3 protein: CASMKLGLDTQYF; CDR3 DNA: TGTGCCAGCATGAAGTTGGGGCTAGATACGCAGTATTTT
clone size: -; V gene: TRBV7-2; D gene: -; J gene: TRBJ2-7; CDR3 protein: CASSPEVGALYEQYF; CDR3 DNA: TGTGCCAGCAGCCCAGAAGTCGGAGCTCTCTACGAGCAGTACTTC